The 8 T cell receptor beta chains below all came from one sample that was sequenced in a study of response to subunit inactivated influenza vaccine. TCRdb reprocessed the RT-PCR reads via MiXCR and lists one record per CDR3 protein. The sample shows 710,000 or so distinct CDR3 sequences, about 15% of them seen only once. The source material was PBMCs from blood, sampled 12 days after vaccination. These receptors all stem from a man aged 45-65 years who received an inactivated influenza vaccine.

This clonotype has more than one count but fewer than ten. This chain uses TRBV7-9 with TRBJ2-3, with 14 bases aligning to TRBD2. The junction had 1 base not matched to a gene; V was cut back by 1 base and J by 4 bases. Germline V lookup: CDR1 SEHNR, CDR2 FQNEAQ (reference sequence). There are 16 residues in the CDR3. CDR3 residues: CASSLGLAGGADTQYF. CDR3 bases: TGTGCCAGCAGCTTAGGACTAGCGGGAGGGGCAGATACGCAGTATTTT.

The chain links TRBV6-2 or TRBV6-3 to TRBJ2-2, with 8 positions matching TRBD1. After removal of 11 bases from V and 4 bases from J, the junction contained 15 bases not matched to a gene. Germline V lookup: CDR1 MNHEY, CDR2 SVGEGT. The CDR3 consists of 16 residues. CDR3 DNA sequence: TGTGCCGTAACTGGCGGCAGGGGGCATAGCACCGGGGAGCTGTTTTTT. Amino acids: CAVTGGRGHSTGELFF.

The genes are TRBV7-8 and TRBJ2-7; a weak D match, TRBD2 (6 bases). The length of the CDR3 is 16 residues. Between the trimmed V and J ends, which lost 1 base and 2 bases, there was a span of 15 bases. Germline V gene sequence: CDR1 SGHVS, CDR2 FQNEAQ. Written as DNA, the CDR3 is TGTGCCAGCAGCTTAGGTAGGCGGCGGGGTCCCTACGAGCAGTACTTC. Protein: CASSLGRRRGPYEQYF.

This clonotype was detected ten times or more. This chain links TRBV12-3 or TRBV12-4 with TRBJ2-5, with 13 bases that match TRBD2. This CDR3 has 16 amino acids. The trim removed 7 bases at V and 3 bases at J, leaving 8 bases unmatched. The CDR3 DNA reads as TGTGCCAGCACCGATGGACTAGCGGGGGATAAAGAGACCCAGTACTTC. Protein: CASTDGLAGDKETQYF.

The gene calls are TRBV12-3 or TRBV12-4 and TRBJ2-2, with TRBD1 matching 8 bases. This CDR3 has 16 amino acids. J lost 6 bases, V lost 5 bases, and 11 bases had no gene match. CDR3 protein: CASSPGGTGVPGELFF. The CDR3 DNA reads TGTGCCAGCAGTCCAGGGGGGACAGGTGTCCCCGGGGAGCTGTTTTTT.

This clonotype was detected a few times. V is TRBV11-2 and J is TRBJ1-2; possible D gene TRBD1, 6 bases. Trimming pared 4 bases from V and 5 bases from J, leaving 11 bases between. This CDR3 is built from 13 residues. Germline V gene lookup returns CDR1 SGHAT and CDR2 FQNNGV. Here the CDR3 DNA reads TGTGCCAGCAGCTCGGGACATGGGTATGGCTACACCTTC. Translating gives CASSSGHGYGYTF.

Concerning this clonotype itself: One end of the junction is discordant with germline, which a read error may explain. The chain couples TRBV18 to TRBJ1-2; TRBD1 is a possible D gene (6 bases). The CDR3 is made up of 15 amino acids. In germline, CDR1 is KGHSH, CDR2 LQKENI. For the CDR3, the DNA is TGTGCAAGCTCACCACCGGGGGGGCTGCGATATGGCTACACCTTC. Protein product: CASSPPGGLRYGYTF.

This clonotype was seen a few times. The CDR3 loop reads CASRRLRRDYEQYF. DNA of the CDR3: TGTGCCAGCAGGAGACTACGGCGGGACTACGAGCAGTACTTC. J is TRBJ2-7 and V is TRBV6-1, with D tentatively TRBD2 (6 bases). CDR1 and CDR2 from the germline V gene are MNHNS and SASEGT. The length of the CDR3 is 14 residues. Deletions cut 6 bases from V and 3 bases from J, with 15 bases between.